The 13 T cell receptor beta chains given below trace back to one sample, sequenced in a study of STAT5B mutations in CD4+ large granular lymphocyte leukemia. Profiled with immunoSEQ multiplex PCR; TCRdb holds only in-frame clones, not every one. The repertoire consists of roughly 6,700 clones, with approximately 69% occurring once and the leading ten covering around 1.9%. The sequencing sample was made of PBMCs. Receptors originate from a woman aged 70-85 years with CD4+ T-cell large granular lymphocyte leukemia.

The chain joins TRBV9 to TRBJ2-7, with 11 bases identical to TRBD2. Germline V gene sequence: CDR1 SGDLS, CDR2 YYNGEE. The CDR3 runs 14 residues. J lost 9 bases, V lost 0 bases, and 5 bases had no gene match. CDR3 amino acids: CASSVAPSGGRQYF. As DNA, the CDR3 is TGTGCCAGCAGCGTAGCACCTAGCGGGGGGCGGCAGTACTTC.

V usage is TRBV9 and J usage is TRBJ2-2; 9 nucleotides align to TRBD1. Germline assignment: CDR1 SGDLS and CDR2 YYNGEE. The ends lost 4 bases at V and 10 bases at J; junction bases unmatched: 11. The CDR3 length is 15 residues. The CDR3 loop reads CASSNRDRVWEELFF. CDR3 DNA sequence: TGTGCCAGCAGCAACCGGGACAGGGTTTGGGAGGAGCTGTTTTTT.

The chain uses TRBV7-8 and TRBJ1-1; the D is unclear. In germline, CDR1 is SGHVS, CDR2 FQNEAQ. The length of the CDR3 is 14 residues. Trimming cost V 1 base and J 1 base, with 7 bases left between them. CDR3 sequence: CASSLGVRNTEAFF. The CDR3 DNA follows: TGTGCCAGCAGCTTAGGCGTAAGGAACACTGAAGCTTTCTTT.

This chain joins TRBV9 and TRBJ2-3; D may be TRBD1 (6 bases). CDR3 length equals 15 residues. Germline CDR1 SGDLS, CDR2 YYNGEE. The V gene lost 3 bases and the J gene lost 0 bases, with 11 bases spanning the gap. CDR3: CASSALGGSTDTQYF. The DNA of the CDR3 is TGTGCCAGCAGCGCCCTAGGGGGTAGCACAGATACGCAGTATTTT.

The gene calls are TRBV9 and TRBJ1-4; D ambiguous. Per germline, CDR1 SGDLS and CDR2 YYNGEE. CDR3 length: 15 residues. V gave up 0 bases and J gave up 6 bases, with 12 bases separating them. The CDR3 spells CASSVVEGPDEKLFF. CDR3 in DNA: TGTGCCAGCAGCGTAGTAGAGGGCCCGGATGAAAAACTGTTTTTT.

The V gene is TRBV19, the J gene TRBJ2-7; D is unclear. The CDR3 is 14 amino acids. V dropped 5 bases and J dropped 2 bases, with 13 bases sitting between them. Per the germline V gene, CDR1 is LNHDA and CDR2 is SQIVND (reference sequence). The CDR3 nucleotides are TGTGCCAGTAGTCTCTTCGGGCCCCCCTACGAGCAGTACTTC. Protein: CASSLFGPPYEQYF.

V and J are TRBV6-8 and TRBJ2-5; no reliable D call. Germline lookup yields CDR1 MNHGY and CDR2 SAAAGT. Deletions cut 3 bases from V and 4 bases from J, with 18 bases between. The CDR3 sequence is 16 residues long. CDR3 sequence reads: CASSYNQAFMGETQYF. Written as DNA, the CDR3 is TGTGCCAGCAGTTATAACCAGGCCTTTATGGGAGAGACCCAGTACTTC.

V usage is TRBV5-1 and J usage is TRBJ2-2; the D gene could be TRBD1 or TRBD2 (8 bases each). CDR1 and CDR2 (germline): SGHRS, YFSETQ. The CDR3 contains 16 residues. V dropped 6 bases and J dropped 3 bases, with 18 bases sitting between them. The chain's CDR3 is CASTSGGTGDTGELFF. In DNA form, the CDR3 reads TGCGCCAGCACCTCGGGGGGGACAGGCGACACCGGGGAGCTGTTTTTT. The whole variable domain, filled in from reference TRBV5-1 and TRBJ2-2, reads KAGVTQTPRYLIKTRGQQVTLSCSPISGHRSVSWYQQTPGQGLQFLFEYFSETQRNKGNFPGRFSGRQFSNSRSEMNVSTLELGDSALYLCASTSGGTGDTGELFFGEGSRLTVL.

The chain is built from TRBV7-6 and TRBJ2-1, with TRBD2 as a possible D gene (5 bases). Trimming took 0 bases from V and 0 from J, leaving 6 bases between them. Germline assignment: CDR1 SGHVS and CDR2 FNYEAQ. CDR3 length: 15 amino acids. The CDR3 nucleotides read TGTGCCAGCAGCTTAGCGGGAGACTCCTACAATGAGCAGTTCTTC. This gives the protein CASSLAGDSYNEQFF.

The V and J genes are TRBV6-1 and TRBJ2-1, with D maybe TRBD1 (6 bases). The V gene's germline CDR1 is MNHNS and CDR2 SASEGT. CDR3 length: 16 amino acids. The ends were cut back, 2 bases at V and 4 bases at J, with 15 bases in the middle. For the CDR3, the DNA is TGTGCCAGCAGTGAACTGTCGGGACATGGTTACAATGAGCAGTTCTTC. Amino acids: CASSELSGHGYNEQFF.

The genes are TRBV15 and TRBJ1-1; 9 positions match TRBD1. With V trimmed by 5 bases and J by 6 bases, 7 bases remained unmatched. The germline gives CDR1 LNHNV, CDR2 YYDKDF (reference sequence). The CDR3 extends over 14 amino acids. CDR3 DNA sequence: TGTGCCACCAGCTGGGACAGGGATGGGGCTGAAGCTTTCTTT. Translation: CATSWDRDGAEAFF.

The rearrangement joins TRBV5-1 to TRBJ2-7, with D unclear. The CDR3 runs 13 residues. The V end was cut by 3 bases, the J end by 6 bases, with 13 bases between. Germline V gene lookup returns CDR1 SGHRS and CDR2 YFSETQ. The CDR3 coding sequence is TGCGCCAGCAGCTCCCGGTCCGGTGGCGAGCAGTACTTC. Amino acid sequence: CASSSRSGGEQYF.

The V call is TRBV6-5, the J call TRBJ1-2, with TRBD1 matching 8 bases. V was pared by 6 bases and J by 3 bases, with 6 bases of the junction left unmatched. The germline gives CDR1 MNHEY, CDR2 SVGAGI. The CDR3 contains 14 residues. CDR3 region: CASSRQGNYYGYTF. CDR3 nucleotides: TGTGCCAGCAGCCGACAGGGGAACTACTATGGCTACACCTTC.